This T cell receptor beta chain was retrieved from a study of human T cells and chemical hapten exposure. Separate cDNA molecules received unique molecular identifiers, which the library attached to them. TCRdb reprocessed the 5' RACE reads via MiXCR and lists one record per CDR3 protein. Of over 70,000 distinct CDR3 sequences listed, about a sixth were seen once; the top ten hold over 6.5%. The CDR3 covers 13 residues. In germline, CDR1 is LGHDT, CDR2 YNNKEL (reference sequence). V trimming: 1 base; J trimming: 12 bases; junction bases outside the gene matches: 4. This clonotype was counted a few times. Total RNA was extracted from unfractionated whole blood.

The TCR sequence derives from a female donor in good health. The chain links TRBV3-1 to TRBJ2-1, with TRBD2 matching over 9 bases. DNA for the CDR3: TGTGCCAGCAGCCAAGGCTCAGCGGGGGGGCAGTTCTTC. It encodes CASSQGSAGGQFF.